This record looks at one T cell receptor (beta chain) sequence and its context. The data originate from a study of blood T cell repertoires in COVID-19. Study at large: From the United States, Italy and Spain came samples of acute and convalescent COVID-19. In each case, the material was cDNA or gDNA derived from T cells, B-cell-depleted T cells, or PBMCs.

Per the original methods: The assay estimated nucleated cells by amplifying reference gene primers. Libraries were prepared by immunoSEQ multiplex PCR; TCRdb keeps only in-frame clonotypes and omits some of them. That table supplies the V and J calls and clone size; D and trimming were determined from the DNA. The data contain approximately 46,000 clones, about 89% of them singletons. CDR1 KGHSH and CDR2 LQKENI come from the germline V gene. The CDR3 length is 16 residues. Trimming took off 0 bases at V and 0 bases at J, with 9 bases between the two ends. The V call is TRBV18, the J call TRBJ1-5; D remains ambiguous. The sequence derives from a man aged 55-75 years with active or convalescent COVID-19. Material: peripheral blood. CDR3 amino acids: CASSPPPTYSNQPQHF. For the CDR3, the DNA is TGTGCCAGCTCACCACCTCCGACTTATAGCAATCAGCCCCAGCATTTT.